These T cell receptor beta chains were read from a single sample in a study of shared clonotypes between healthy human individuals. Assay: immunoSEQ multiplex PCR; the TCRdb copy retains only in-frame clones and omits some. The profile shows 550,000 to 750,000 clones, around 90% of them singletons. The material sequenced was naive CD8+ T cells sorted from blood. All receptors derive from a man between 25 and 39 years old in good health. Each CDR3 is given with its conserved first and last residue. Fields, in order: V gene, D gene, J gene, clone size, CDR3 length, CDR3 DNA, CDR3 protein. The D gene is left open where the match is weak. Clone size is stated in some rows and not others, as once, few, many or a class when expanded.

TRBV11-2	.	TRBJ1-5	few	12	TGTGCCAGCAGCTTAGGTAATCAGCCCCAGCATTTT	CASSLGNQPQHF
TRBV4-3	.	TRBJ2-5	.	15	TGCGCCAGCAGCCAAACCACCGGGGCCGAAGAGACCCAGTACTTC	CASSQTTGAEETQYF
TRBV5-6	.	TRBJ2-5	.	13	TGTGCCAGCAGCATTGACTACCAAGAGACCCAGTACTTC	CASSIDYQETQYF
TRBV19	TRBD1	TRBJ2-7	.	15	TGTGCCAGTAGTACGCCGGGACAGGGGGCCTTCGAGCAGTACTTC	CASSTPGQGAFEQYF
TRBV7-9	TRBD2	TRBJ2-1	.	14	TGCGGGACTAGCGGGGGCGTCGTCGACAATGAGCAGTTCTTC	CGTSGGVVDNEQFF
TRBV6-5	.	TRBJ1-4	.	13	TGTGCCAGTAGGACGCCCCCTAATGAAAAACTGTTTTTT	CASRTPPNEKLFF
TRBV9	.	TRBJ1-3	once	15	TGTGCCAGCAGCGTAGCCCGGAGCTCTGGAAACACCATATATTTT	CASSVARSSGNTIYF
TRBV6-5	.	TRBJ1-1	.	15	TGTGCCAGCAGTTACTCGGCCAGATTGAACACTGAAGCTTTCTTT	CASSYSARLNTEAFF
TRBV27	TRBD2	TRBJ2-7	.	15	TGTGCCTCCTGTTCTTTGCGGGAGGGCTCCTACGAGCAGTACTTC	CASCSLREGSYEQYF
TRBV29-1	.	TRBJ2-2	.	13	TGCAGCGTTGATCCGGAGAACACCGGGGAGCTGTTTTTT	CSVDPENTGELFF
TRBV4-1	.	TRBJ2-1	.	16	TGCGCCAGCAGCCAAGATCTCGGCCGAAATTACAATGAGCAGTTCTTC	CASSQDLGRNYNEQFF
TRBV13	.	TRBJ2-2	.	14	TGTGCCAGCAGCCCAGAGTCGGGCACCGGGGAGCTGTTTTTT	CASSPESGTGELFF
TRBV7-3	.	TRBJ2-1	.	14	TGTGCCAGCAGCCGATCCGCAAGGGTAAATGAGCAGTTCTTC	CASSRSARVNEQFF